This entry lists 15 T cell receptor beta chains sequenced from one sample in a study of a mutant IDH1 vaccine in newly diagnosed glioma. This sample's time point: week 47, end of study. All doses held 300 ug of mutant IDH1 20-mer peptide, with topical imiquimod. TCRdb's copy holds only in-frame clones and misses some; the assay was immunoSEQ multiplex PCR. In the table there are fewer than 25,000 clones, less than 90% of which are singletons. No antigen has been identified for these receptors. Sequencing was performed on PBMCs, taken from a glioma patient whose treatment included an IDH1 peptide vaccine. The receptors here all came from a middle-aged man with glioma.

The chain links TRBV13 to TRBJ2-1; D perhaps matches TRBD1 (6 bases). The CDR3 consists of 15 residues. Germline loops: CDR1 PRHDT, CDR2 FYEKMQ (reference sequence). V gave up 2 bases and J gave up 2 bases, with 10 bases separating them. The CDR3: CASSLQGRPYNEQFF. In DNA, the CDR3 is TGTGCCAGCAGCTTACAGGGGCGCCCCTACAATGAGCAGTTCTTC.

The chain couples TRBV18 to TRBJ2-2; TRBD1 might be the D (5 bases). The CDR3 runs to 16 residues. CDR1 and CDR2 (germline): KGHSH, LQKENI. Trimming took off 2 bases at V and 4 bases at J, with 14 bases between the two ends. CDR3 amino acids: CASSPAKQGGTGELFF. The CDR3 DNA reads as TGTGCCAGCTCACCAGCTAAGCAGGGTGGCACCGGGGAGCTGTTTTTT. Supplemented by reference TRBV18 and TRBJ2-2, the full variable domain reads NAGVMQNPRHLVRRRGQEARLRCSPMKGHSHVYWYRQLPEEGLKFMVYLQKENIIDESGMPKERFSAEFPKEGPSILRIQQVVRGDSAAYFCASSPAKQGGTGELFFGEGSRLTVL.

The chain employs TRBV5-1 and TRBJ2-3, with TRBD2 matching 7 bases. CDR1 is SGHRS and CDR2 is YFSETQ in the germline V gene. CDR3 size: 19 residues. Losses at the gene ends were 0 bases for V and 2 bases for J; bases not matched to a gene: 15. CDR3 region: CASSLEGARRGLNTDTQYF. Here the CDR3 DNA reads TGCGCCAGCAGCTTGGAAGGCGCTCGACGGGGACTAAACACAGATACGCAGTATTTT.

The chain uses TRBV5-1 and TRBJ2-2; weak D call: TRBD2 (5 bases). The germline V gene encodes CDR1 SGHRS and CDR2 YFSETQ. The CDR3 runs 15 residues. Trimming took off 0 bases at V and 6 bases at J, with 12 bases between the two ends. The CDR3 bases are TGCGCCAGCAGCTTGGCAGGTAGCGTGGCCGGGGAGCTGTTTTTT. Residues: CASSLAGSVAGELFF.

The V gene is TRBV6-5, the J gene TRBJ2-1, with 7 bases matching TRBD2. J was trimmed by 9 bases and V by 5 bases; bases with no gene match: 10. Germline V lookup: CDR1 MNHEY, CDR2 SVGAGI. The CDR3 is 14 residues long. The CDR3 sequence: CASSDPREAIEQFF. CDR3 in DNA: TGTGCCAGCAGTGATCCTCGGGAGGCGATTGAGCAGTTCTTC.

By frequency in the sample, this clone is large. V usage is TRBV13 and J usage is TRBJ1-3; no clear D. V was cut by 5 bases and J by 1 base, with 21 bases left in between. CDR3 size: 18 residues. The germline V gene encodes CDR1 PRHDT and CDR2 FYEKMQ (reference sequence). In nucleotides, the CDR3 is TGTGCCAGCAGCCCTCGATTACCCTTGGTAGGGTCTGGAAACACCATATATTTT. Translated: CASSPRLPLVGSGNTIYF. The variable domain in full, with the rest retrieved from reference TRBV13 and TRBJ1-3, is AAGVIQSPRHLIKEKRETATLKCYPIPRHDTVYWYQQGPGQDPQFLISFYEKMQSDKGSIPDRFSAQQFSDYHSELNMSSLELGDSALYFCASSPRLPLVGSGNTIYFGEGSWLTVV.

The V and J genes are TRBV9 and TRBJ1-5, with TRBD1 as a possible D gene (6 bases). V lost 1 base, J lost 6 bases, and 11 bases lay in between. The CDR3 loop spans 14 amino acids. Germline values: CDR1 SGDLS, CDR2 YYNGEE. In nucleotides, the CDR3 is TGTGCCAGCAGCGTATCAGCAGGGGTTCAGCCCCAGCATTTT. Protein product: CASSVSAGVQPQHF.

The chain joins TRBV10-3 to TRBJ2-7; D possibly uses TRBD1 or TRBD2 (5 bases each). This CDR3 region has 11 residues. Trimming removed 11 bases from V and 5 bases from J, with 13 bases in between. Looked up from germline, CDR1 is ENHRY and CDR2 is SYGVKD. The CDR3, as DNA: TGTGCCTCCTCCGGGACGAACGAGCAGTACTTC. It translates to CASSGTNEQYF.

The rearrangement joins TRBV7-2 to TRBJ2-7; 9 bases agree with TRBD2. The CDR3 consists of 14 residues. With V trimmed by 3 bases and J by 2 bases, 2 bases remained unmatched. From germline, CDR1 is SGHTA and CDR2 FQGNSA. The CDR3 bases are TGTGCCAGCAGCTTTAGCGGGAGCCCCTACGAGCAGTACTTC. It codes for CASSFSGSPYEQYF.

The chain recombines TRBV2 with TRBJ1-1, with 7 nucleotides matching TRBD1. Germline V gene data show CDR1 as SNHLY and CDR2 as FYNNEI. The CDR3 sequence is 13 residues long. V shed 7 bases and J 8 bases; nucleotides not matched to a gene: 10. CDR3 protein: CASMVRGIGEAFF. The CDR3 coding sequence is TGTGCCAGCATGGTCAGGGGGATAGGGGAAGCTTTCTTT.

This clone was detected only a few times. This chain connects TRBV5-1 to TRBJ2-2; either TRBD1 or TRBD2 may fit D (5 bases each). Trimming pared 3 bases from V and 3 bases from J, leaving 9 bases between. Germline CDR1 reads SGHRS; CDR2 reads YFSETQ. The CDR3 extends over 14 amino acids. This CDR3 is CASSWGSYTGELFF. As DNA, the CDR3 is TGCGCCAGCAGCTGGGGGTCCTACACCGGGGAGCTGTTTTTT.

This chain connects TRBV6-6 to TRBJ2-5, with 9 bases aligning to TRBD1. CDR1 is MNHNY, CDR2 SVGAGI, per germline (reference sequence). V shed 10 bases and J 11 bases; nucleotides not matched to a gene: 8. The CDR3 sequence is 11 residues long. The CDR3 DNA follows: TGTGCCACCGGACAGGGGCCGGAGCAGTACTTC. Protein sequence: CATGQGPEQYF.

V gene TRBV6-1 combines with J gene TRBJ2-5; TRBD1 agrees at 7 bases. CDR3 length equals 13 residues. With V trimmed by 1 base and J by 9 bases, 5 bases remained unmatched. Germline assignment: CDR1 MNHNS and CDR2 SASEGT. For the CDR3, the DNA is TGTGCCAGCAGTGAAGGCGGACAGGCGGCCCAGTACTTC. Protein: CASSEGGQAAQYF.

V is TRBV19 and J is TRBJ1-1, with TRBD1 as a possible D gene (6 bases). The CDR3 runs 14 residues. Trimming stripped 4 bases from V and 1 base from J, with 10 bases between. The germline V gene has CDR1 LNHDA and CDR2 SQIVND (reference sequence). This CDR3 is CASSTNRANTEAFF. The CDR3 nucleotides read TGTGCCAGTAGTACAAACAGGGCGAACACTGAAGCTTTCTTT.

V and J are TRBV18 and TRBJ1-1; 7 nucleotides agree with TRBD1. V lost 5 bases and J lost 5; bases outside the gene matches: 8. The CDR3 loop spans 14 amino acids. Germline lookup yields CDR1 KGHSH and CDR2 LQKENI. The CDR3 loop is CASSAQGDWTEAFF. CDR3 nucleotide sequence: TGTGCCAGCTCAGCCCAGGGGGATTGGACTGAAGCTTTCTTT.